These T cell receptor beta chains were read from a single sample in a study of lymphopenia after photon versus proton radiotherapy. Method: immunoSEQ multiplex PCR; TCRdb's copy keeps in-frame clones and lacks some. This sample has 40,000 to 55,000 clones, with more than 90% found just once. The input for sequencing was peripheral blood, taken from a patient treated with photon-based radiotherapy. All receptors come from a woman in her thirties or forties with cholangiocarcinoma. Each CDR3 is given without its conserved first and last residue.

>TRBJ2-3|TRBV6-1
ASREASGPTDTQY
>TRBJ1-2|TRBV28
ASSLKGGRLAT
>TRBJ1-2|TRBV5-1
ASSLQHRDGNYGYT
>TRBJ2-3|TRBV27
ASSQDIVTDTQY
>TRBJ1-1|TRBV6-6
ASSFAEIEAF
>TRBJ2-1|TRBV28
ASSAPTSAPGGEQF
>TRBJ1-2|TRBV23-1
ASRRSRVPNYGYT
>TRBJ1-2|TRBV6-1
ASSEAPSPPYGYT
>TRBJ1-1|TRBV5-5
ASSQETGGSEAF
>TRBJ1-4|TRBV18
ASSPSGTDNEKLF
>TRBJ1-1|TRBV4-2
ASSQDLVTEAF
>TRBJ1-6|TRBV19
ASSFGTVVNSPLH
>TRBJ2-7|TRBV5-1
ASSTGTGVEQY